Given below is one T cell receptor beta chain in context. Its antigen is as yet unknown. Produced via immunoSEQ multiplex PCR; TCRdb's table is partial and in-frame only. The repertoire includes over 2,000,000 clones, over 85% of them detected once, and about 1.6% sits in the top ten. This sample is drawn from a study of shared clonotypes between healthy human individuals. Naive-designated CD8 cells lacked CD45RO, were positively enriched for CCR7, and omitted terminally differentiated effector memory CD45RA+ cells. Study-wide findings and caveats: Clonotype sharing among donors was expected to depend on sequencing depth. Relative to their counterparts shared across all four donors, non-shared clonotypes exhibited diminished generation probabilities.

CDR1 and CDR2 (germline): LGHNA, YNFKEQ. The CDR3 is 17 residues long. V lost 0 bases to trimming and J lost 8 bases; unmatched junction nucleotides: 13. What was sequenced was naive CD8+ T cells from PBMCs. The chain uses TRBV4-2 and TRBJ2-1; 7 bases align to TRBD2. This TCR was sampled from a man aged 18-30 years in good health. Some clones in this sample may be carry-over from other donors' samples. CDR3 amino acids: CASSQDPVGEGLHEQFF. The DNA of the CDR3 is TGTGCCAGCAGCCAAGATCCGGTGGGGGAGGGCCTCCATGAGCAGTTCTTC.